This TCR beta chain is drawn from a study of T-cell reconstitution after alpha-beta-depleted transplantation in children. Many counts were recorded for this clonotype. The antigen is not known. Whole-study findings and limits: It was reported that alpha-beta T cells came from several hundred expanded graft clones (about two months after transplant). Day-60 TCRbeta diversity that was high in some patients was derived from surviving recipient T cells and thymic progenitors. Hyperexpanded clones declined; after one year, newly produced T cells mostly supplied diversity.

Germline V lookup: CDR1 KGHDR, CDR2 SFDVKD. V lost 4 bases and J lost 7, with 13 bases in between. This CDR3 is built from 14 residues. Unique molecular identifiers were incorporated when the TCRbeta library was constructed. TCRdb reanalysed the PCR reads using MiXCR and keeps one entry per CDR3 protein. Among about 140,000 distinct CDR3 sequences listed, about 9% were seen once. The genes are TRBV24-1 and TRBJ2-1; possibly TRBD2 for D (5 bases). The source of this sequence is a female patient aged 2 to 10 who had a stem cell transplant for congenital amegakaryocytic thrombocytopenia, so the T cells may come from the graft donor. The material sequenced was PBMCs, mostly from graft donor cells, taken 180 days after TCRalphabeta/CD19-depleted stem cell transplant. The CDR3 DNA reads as TGTGCCACCAGTGACCTCGCCAGCGGTAATGAGCAGTTCTTC. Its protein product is CATSDLASGNEQFF.